The following is a T cell receptor (beta chain) sequence with its context. Generated by immunoSEQ multiplex PCR, the TCRdb table keeps only in-frame clones and is missing some. This sample has around 120,000 clones, with roughly 90% found just once. This specimen comes from a study of blood T cell repertoires in COVID-19. Enrolment of Seattle patients took place during active infection, and they were followed longitudinally. CDR1 DFQATT and CDR2 SNEGSKA come from the germline V gene (reference sequence). This CDR3 region has 11 residues. The V end was cut by 4 bases, the J end by 5 bases, with 8 bases between.

The chain recombines TRBV20-1 with TRBJ1-1; D is possibly TRBD1 (6 bases). The sequencing input was peripheral blood. This TCR was sampled from a man in his 60s with COVID-19, enrolled during active disease. This CDR3 reads CSAIQGTEAFF. The CDR3 bases are TGCAGTGCTATACAGGGAACTGAAGCTTTCTTT.